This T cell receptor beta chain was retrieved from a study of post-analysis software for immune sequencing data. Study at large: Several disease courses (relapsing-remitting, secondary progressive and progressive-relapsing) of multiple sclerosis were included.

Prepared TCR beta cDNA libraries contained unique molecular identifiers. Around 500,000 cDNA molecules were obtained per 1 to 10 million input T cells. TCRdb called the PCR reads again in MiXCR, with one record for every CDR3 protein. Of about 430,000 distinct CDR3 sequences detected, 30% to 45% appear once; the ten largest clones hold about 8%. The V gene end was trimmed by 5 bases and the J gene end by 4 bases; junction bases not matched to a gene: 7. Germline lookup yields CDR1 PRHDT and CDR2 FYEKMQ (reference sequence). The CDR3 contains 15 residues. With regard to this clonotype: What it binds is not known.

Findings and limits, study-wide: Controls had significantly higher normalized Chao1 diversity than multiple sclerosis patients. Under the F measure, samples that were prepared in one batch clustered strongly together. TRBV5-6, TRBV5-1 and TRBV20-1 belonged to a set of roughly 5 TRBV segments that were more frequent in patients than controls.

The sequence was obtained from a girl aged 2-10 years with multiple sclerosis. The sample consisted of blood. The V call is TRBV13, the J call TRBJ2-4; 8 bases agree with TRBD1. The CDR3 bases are TGTGCCAGCAGCCCAGGGGGCGCGACGAAAAACATTCAGTACTTC. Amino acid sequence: CASSPGGATKNIQYF.